A single sample is the source of the 9 T cell receptor beta chains below, sequenced in a study of blood T cell repertoires in COVID-19. Profiled with immunoSEQ multiplex PCR; TCRdb holds only in-frame clones, not every one. This table holds almost 350,000 clones, about nine tenths found once. Sequenced material: PBMCs or T cells enriched from blood (not recorded which). These TCRs come from a woman aged 25 to 45 who had been exposed to COVID-19.

This chain connects TRBV5-4 to TRBJ2-2, with 9 bases identical to TRBD1. Germline V gene lookup returns CDR1 SGHNT and CDR2 YYREEE (reference sequence). J gave up 1 base and V 4 bases, and 8 bases lay outside the gene matches. CDR3 size: 17 residues. The CDR3 bases are TGTGCCAGCAGCAGGGACAGGGACCACGTGAACACCGGGGAGCTGTTTTTT. Translation gives CASSRDRDHVNTGELFF. The full variable domain, rest sourced from reference TRBV5-4 and TRBJ2-2, is ETGVTQSPTHLIKTRGQQVTLRCSSQSGHNTVSWYQQALGQGPQFIFQYYREEENGRGNFPPRFSGLQFPNYSSELNVNALELDDSALYLCASSRDRDHVNTGELFFGEGSRLTVL.

A single count supports this clone. The chain is built from TRBV27 and TRBJ2-7; D remains unclear. Germline V CDR1 and CDR2: MNHEY, SMNVEV (reference sequence). Trimming took off 6 bases at V and 0 bases at J, with 9 bases between the two ends. CDR3 size: 13 residues. CDR3 nucleotides: TGTGCCAGCAGCTCCCTTAGCTCCTACGAGCAGTACTTC. Encoded protein: CASSSLSSYEQYF.

The genes are TRBV28 and TRBJ1-6, with 7 bases identical to TRBD1. CDR1 and CDR2 (germline): MDHEN, SYDVKM. V dropped 11 bases and J dropped 8; count of bases not matched to a gene: 18. The CDR3 consists of 16 residues. CDR3 nucleotide sequence: TGTGCCTCGGCATTGGCTCGACAGGGAAAAGATTCACCCCTCCACTTT. This encodes CASALARQGKDSPLHF.

V usage is TRBV15 and J usage is TRBJ2-5; 10 nucleotides agree with TRBD2. Germline values: CDR1 LNHNV, CDR2 YYDKDF (reference sequence). The CDR3 is made up of 20 amino acids. Unmatched junction bases numbered 18, after V lost 0 bases and J lost 5 bases. The DNA for the CDR3 is TGTGCCACCAGCAGAGATCGTGGGGGGGCTAGCGGGGGCCCCGGCGAGACCCAGTACTTC. Protein sequence: CATSRDRGGASGGPGETQYF.

V is TRBV5-1 and J is TRBJ1-3; tentatively, D is TRBD1 (6 bases). The CDR3 runs 14 residues. V lost 2 bases, J lost 2 bases, and 8 bases lay in between. In germline, CDR1 is SGHRS, CDR2 YFSETQ. The CDR3 DNA reads as TGCGCCAGCAGCTTACAGGGAACTGGAAACACCATATATTTT. It translates to CASSLQGTGNTIYF.

With regard to this clone: The same CDR3 arises from other DNA sequences in this sample as well. The chain recombines TRBV2 with TRBJ1-2; 7 bases fit TRBD1. The V segment lost 9 bases and the J segment 8 bases; nucleotides outside the gene matches: 6. The CDR3 length is 11 residues. In germline, CDR1 is SNHLY, CDR2 FYNNEI. The chain's CDR3 is CASSGGGGYTF. The CDR3 nucleotides read TGTGCCAGTTCAGGAGGGGGCGGCTACACCTTC.

A note on this clone: This CDR3 is also generated by other DNA sequences in the sample. The J gene is TRBJ2-1, the V gene TRBV10-3, with 7 bases lining up with TRBD2. CDR3 length equals 14 residues. V was clipped by 7 bases and J by 5 bases; unmatched bases: 8. Germline V lookup: CDR1 ENHRY, CDR2 SYGVKD. For the CDR3, the DNA is TGTGCCATCAACCCCGGCCTAGCGGACAATGAGCAGTTCTTC. Protein product: CAINPGLADNEQFF.

V is TRBV27 and J is TRBJ1-6; maybe TRBD1 (5 bases). V dropped 3 bases and J dropped 10 bases, with 16 bases sitting between them. The germline gives CDR1 MNHEY, CDR2 SMNVEV (reference sequence). This CDR3 region has 15 residues. CDR3 sequence: CASSFRWGGDSPLHF. The DNA for the CDR3 is TGTGCCAGCAGTTTTAGATGGGGGGGGGACTCACCCCTCCACTTT.

The chain has TRBV19 and TRBJ2-5; D is ambiguous. The CDR3 is 17 residues long. Germline V gene data show CDR1 as LNHDA and CDR2 as SQIVND (reference sequence). V shed 0 bases and J shed 1 base, with 15 bases lying between them. CDR3 residues: CASSIDRRRGFQETQYF. The CDR3 nucleotides are TGTGCCAGTAGTATAGATCGTCGACGAGGATTCCAAGAGACCCAGTACTTC.